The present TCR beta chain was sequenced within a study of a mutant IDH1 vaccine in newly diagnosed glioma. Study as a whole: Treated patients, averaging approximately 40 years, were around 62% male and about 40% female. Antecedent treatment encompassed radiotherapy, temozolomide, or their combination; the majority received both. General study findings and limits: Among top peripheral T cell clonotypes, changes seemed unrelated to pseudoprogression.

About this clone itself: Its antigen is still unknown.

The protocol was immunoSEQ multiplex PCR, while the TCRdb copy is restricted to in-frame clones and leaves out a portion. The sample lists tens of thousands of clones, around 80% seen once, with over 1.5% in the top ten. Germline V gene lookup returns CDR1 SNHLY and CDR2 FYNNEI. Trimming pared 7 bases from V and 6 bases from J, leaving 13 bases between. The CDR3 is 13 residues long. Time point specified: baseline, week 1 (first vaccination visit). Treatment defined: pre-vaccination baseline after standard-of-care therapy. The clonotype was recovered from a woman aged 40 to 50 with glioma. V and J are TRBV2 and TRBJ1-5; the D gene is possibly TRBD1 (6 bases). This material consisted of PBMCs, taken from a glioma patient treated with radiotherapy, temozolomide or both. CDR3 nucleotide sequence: TGTGCCAGCAATGGACAGCTCCGTCAGCCCCAGCATTTT. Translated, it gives CASNGQLRQPQHF.